The 3 T cell receptor beta chains listed next were all sequenced from one sample in a study of OX40 agonist ivuxolimab in advanced cancers. TCRdb keeps only in-frame clones here, not all; method: immunoSEQ multiplex PCR. The sample consists of fewer than 50,000 clones, approximately 87% of them appearing once. The sequencing here drew on CD4+ or CD8+ T cells sorted from blood, taken in a trial of the OX40 agonist ivuxolimab. The source is an adult with an advanced solid tumor such as melanoma, head and neck, liver or kidney cancer.

The chain is built from TRBV5-1 and TRBJ2-7; TRBD2 matches 7 bases. V lost 4 bases and J lost 5; bases outside the gene matches: 12. CDR1 and CDR2 (germline): SGHRS, YFSETQ. This CDR3 is built from 15 residues. The CDR3 sequence is CASSPSAGKANEQYF. DNA for the CDR3: TGCGCCAGCAGCCCTTCAGCGGGAAAGGCGAACGAGCAGTACTTC.

The chain links TRBV19 to TRBJ2-3; TRBD2 matches at 7 bases. The CDR3 is 14 residues long. With 5 bases clipped from V and 2 bases from J, the junction kept 4 bases outside the gene matches. The germline V gene encodes CDR1 LNHDA and CDR2 SQIVND (reference sequence). CDR3 sequence reads: CASSGGDYTDTQYF. CDR3 bases: TGTGCCAGTAGTGGGGGGGACTACACAGATACGCAGTATTTT.

The V and J genes are TRBV19 and TRBJ1-2, with a possible D match to TRBD1 (6 bases). V lost 6 bases and J lost 6, with 17 bases in between. The germline V gene encodes CDR1 LNHDA and CDR2 SQIVND (reference sequence). The CDR3 sequence is 14 residues long. The CDR3 loop reads CASRIEGGVHGYTF. CDR3 DNA: TGTGCCAGTAGGATTGAGGGGGGTGTGCATGGCTACACCTTC.